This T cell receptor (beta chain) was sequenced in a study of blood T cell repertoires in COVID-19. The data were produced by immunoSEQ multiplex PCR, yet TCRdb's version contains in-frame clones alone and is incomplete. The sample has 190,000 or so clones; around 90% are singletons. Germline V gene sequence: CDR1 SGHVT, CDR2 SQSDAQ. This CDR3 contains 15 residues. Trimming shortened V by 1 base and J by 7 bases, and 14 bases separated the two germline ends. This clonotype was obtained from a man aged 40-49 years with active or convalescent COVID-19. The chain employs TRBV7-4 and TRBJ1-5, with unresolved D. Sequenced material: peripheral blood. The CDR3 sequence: CASSLGCAGGQPQHF. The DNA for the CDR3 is TGTGCCAGCAGCTTAGGTTGCGCAGGAGGACAGCCCCAGCATTTT.